This T cell receptor (beta chain) was sequenced for a study of monozygotic twins with inflammatory bowel disease. Germline lookup yields CDR1 MNHEY and CDR2 SVGAGI. The CDR3 runs 15 residues. TCRdb derives one entry per CDR3 protein from the 5' RACE reads, leaving out DNA. This repertoire includes a few hundred thousand distinct CDR3 sequences. General study findings and limits: Patients with IBD had less TCRbeta diversity (inverse Simpson) than their healthy co-twins. Sharing of clonotypes with others was lower in IBD patients than in healthy twins, and this was especially so with disease activity.

Comment on this clonotype: The target antigen is unknown.

The sample taken for sequencing was blood. The receptor comes from a human donor with ulcerative colitis or Crohn's disease, or a healthy co-twin of an affected twin (not recorded which). The gene calls are TRBV6-5 and TRBJ1-2; the D call from TCRdb, TRBD1, cannot be confirmed without DNA. The CDR3 protein is CASSYSWQGAGGYTF.